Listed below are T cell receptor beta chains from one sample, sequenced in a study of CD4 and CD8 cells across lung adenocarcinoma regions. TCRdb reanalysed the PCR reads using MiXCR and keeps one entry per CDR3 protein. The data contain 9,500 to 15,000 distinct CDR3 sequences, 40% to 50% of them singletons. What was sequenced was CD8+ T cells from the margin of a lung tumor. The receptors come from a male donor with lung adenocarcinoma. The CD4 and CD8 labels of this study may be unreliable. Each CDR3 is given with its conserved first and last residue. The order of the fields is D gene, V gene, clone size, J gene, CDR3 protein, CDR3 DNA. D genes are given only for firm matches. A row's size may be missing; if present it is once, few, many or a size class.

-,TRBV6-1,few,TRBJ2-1,CASSEWVYEQFF,TGTGCCAGCAGTGAATGGGTCTACGAGCAGTTCTTC
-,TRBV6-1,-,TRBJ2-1,CASKREPRGPDTQYF,TGTGCCAGCAAGAGGGAGCCTCGCGGCCCAGATACCCAGTACTTT
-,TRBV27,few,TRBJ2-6,CASSGRVKETLSF,TGTGCCAGCAGTGGCAGGGTGAAAGAGACCCTGTCTTTC
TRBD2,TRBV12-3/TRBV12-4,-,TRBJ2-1,CASSSGRGTNAQFF,TGTGCCAGCAGTAGCGGGAGGGGTACCAATGCGCAGTTCTTT
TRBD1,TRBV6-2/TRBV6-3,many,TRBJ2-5,CASSPRTGLETQYF,TGTGCCAGCAGTCCGCGGACAGGGCTGGAGACCCAGTACTTC
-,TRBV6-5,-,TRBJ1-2,CASSSPDSAKGRGYTF,TGTGCCAGCAGTTCCCCTGACAGTGCCAAAGGGAGAGGCTACACCTTC
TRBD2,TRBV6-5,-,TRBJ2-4,CASSYFFGTSGITEQYF,TGTGCCAGCAGTTACTTTTTCGGGACTAGCGGTATTACTGAGCAGTACTTC
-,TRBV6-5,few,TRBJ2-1,CASSSSLSSYEQFF,TGTGCCAGCAGTTCTAGCCTAAGCTCCTACGAGCAGTTCTTC
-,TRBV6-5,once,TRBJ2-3,CASSYSGLAGENTQYF,TGTGCCAGCAGTTACTCGGGTCTGGCCGGGGAAAATACGCAGTATTTT
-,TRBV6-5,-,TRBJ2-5,CASSYGTDYNEQYF,TGTGCCAGCAGTTACGGGACCGATTACAATGAGCAGTACTTC
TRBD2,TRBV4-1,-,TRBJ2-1,CASSRSTSGSRYNEQFF,TGCGCCAGCAGCCGATCGACTAGCGGGAGTCGTTACAATGAGCAGTTCTTC
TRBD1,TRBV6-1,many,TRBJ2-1,CASSNRDRYYNEQFF,TGTGCCAGCAGCAACCGGGACAGATATTACAATGAGCAGTTCTTC
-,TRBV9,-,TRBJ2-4,CASSAGRRARDTQYF,TGTGCCAGCAGCGCGGGGCGGAGAGCCAGGGACACGCAGTACTTC
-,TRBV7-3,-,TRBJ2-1,CASSLGGAPSSYNEQFF,TGTGCCAGCAGCCTAGGCGGGGCCCCTAGCTCCTACAATGAGCAGTTCTTC
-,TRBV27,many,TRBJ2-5,CASSLLLKLQETQYF,TGTGCCAGCAGTTTATTGCTTAAACTCCAAGAGACCCAGTACTTC
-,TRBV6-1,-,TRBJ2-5,CASSAGLGGRARVTQYF,TGTGCCAGCAGTGCGGGGCTCGGGGGCCGTGCGCGAGTGACCCAGTACTTC
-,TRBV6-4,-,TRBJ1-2,CATDEERLISGTQNPGNYGYTF,TGTGCGACAGATGAGGAGAGGCTTATATCCGGGACCCAAAATCCGGGGAACTATGGCTACACCTTC
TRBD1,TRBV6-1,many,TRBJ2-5,CASTGTGETQYF,TGTGCCAGCACCGGGACAGGGGAGACCCAGTACTTC
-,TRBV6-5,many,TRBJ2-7,CASSYSGESYEQYF,TGTGCCAGCAGTTACTCGGGAGAGTCCTACGAGCAGTACTTC
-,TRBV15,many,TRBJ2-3,CATSRASTDTQYF,TGTGCCACCAGCAGAGCCTCGACAGATACGCAGTATTTT
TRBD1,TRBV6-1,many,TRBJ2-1,CASSRQGYISEQFF,TGTGCCAGCAGCAGACAGGGTTATATTAGTGAGCAGTTCTTC
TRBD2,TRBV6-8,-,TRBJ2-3,CASSYPLAERGPETQYF,TGTGCCAGCAGTTACCCACTAGCGGAACGGGGCCCAGAGACCCAGTACTTT
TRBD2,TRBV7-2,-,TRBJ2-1,CASSTTGRERAQQFF,TGTGCCAGCAGCACGACTGGGCGGGAGCGGGCCCAGCAGTTCTTC
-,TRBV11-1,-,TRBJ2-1,CASSSPWVEQETQFF,TGTGCCAGCAGCTCCCCGTGGGTGGAACAAGAGACCCAGTTCTTC
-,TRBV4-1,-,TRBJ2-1,CASSQEQSPYNEQFF,TGCGCCAGCAGCCAAGAACAGTCCCCCTACAATGAGCAGTTCTTC
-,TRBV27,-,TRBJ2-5,CACSSRGGRGTDTQYF,TGTGCCTGCAGTTCGCGCGGAGGCCGAGGCACAGATACCCAGTACTTC
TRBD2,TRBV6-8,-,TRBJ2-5,CASCDPLAERGAETQYF,TGTGCCAGCTGTGACCCGCTAGCGGAACGGGGTGCAGAGACCCAGTACTTC
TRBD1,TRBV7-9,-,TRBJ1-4,CASSYRQGSWEKLFF,TGTGCCAGCAGTTATAGACAGGGGAGTTGGGAAAAACTGTTTTTT
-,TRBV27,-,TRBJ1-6,CASSSSTGYSPLHF,TGTGCCAGCAGTTCCTCGACGGGTTATTCACCCCTCCACTTT
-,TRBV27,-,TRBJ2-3,CASSLGQSTETQYF,TGTGCCAGCAGTTTAGGACAGAGCACAGAGACGCAGTATTTC
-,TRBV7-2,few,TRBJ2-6,CASSLVAADYTSSGANVLTF,TGTGCCAGCAGCTTAGTGGCAGCTGACTACACAAGCTCTGGGGCCAACGTCCTGACTTTC
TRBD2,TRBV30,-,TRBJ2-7,CAWSRLAGAYEQYF,TGTGCCTGGAGTCGACTAGCGGGAGCATACGAGCAGTACTTC